This T cell receptor (beta chain) was sequenced for a study of metastatic and nonmetastatic thyroid tumors. Looking at the study overall: Repertoires of blood and of tissue (tumor or nodule) from malignant and benign thyroid patients were compared.

The V end was cut by 7 bases, the J end by 1 base, with 11 bases between. The CDR3 consists of 14 residues. Authors' methods: A classifier of distant metastasis in papillary thyroid cancer was built from CDR3 differences (across clinicopathological groups). TCRdb re-clonotyped the PCR reads through MiXCR. For this entry, the V and J calls and clone size follow TCRdb and not the study's own pipeline. Altogether about 24,000 clones are present, under 25% being singletons, with the ten largest covering 10% to 15%. Study outcomes and limitations: Compared with benign nodules, malignant thyroid tumors were reported to have significantly higher TCR beta diversity in both blood and tumor.

This clone was seen repeatedly, ten times or more. Its antigen is unidentified. Each patient went into thyroid surgery without having received any treatment. J is TRBJ1-5 and V is TRBV12-3 or TRBV12-4; D may be TRBD1 (6 bases). The specimen was blood. This TCR derives from a male donor with papillary thyroid cancer or a benign thyroid nodule (not recorded which). Some clones in this sample may be carry-over from other donors' samples. CDR3 sequence (DNA): TGTGCCAGCACCCTCCAGGGGAGCAATCAGCCCCAGCATTTT. Its translation: CASTLQGSNQPQHF.